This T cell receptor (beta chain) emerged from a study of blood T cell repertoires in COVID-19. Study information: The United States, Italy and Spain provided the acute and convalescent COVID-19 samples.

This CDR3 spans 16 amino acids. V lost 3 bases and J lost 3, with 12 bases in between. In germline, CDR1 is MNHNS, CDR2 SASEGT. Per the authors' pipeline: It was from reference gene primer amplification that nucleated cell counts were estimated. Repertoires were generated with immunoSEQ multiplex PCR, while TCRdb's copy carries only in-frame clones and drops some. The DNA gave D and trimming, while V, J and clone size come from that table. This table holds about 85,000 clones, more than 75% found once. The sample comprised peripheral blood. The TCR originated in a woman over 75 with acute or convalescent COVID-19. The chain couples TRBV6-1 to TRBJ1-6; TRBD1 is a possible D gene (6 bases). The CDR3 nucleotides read TGTGCCAGCAGTGACGACAGGTTTCTCTATAATTCACCCCTCCACTTT. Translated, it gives CASSDDRFLYNSPLHF.